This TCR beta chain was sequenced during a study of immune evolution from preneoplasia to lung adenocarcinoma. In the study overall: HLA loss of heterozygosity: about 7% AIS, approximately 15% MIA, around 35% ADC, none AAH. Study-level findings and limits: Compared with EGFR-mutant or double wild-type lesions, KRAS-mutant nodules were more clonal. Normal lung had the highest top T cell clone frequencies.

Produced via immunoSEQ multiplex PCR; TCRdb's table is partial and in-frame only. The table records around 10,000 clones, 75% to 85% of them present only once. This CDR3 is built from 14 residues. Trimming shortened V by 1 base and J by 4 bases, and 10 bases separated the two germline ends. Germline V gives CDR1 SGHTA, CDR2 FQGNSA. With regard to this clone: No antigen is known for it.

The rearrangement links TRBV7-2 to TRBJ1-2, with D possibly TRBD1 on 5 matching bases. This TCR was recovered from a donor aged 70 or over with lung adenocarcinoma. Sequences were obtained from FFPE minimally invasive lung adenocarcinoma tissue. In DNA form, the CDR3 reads TGTGCCAGCAGCTTAGATGCAGGGACCTATGGCTACACCTTC. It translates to CASSLDAGTYGYTF.